A single TCR beta chain is shown here with its context. The antigen remains unidentified. The PCR ran on 60 Vbeta and 13 Jbeta primers. Assay: immunoSEQ multiplex PCR; the TCRdb copy retains only in-frame clones and omits some. The sample lists about 130,000 clones, about 61% seen once, with roughly 2.5% in the top ten. This sample stems from a study of cytomegalovirus exposure and HLA in healthy donors. Regarding the study as a whole: Equally common other TCR beta chains were less clonally expanded than HLA-associated ones, a later analysis found.

Germline V CDR1 and CDR2: SGHRS, YFSETQ. J gave up 5 bases and V 4 bases, and 8 bases lay outside the gene matches. The CDR3 is 15 amino acids. This receptor was taken from a middle-aged woman in good health and CMV-seronegative. The sequenced sample consisted of PBMCs. The V and J genes are TRBV5-1 and TRBJ2-2; TRBD2 agrees at 7 bases. CDR3 coding DNA: TGCGCCAGCAGCCCCCCAGCGGGGCGAACCGGGGAGCTGTTTTTT. This translates into CASSPPAGRTGELFF.